The 32 T cell receptor beta chains presented below share a single source sample, sequenced in a study of blood T cell repertoires in COVID-19. Measured with immunoSEQ multiplex PCR; TCRdb has only the in-frame clones, and not every one. This sample carries under 200,000 clones, roughly 84% of them seen once, and the ten largest clones take 7.5% to 10%. Sequenced: peripheral blood. These TCRs come from a woman aged 80 or over with acute or convalescent COVID-19.

The chain combines TRBV5-1 with TRBJ2-2, with a weak D call TRBD2 (6 bases). Germline V gene data show CDR1 as SGHRS and CDR2 as YFSETQ. Between the trimmed V and J ends, which lost 0 bases and 5 bases, there was a span of 14 bases. This CDR3 is built from 16 residues. CDR3 DNA sequence: TGCGCCAGCAGCTTGGCCTTAGAGGGGAGGACCGGGGAGCTGTTTTTT. The encoded protein is CASSLALEGRTGELFF.

V and J are TRBV10-3 and TRBJ1-2, with D possibly being TRBD1 (6 bases). Trimming stripped 5 bases from V and 6 bases from J, with 7 bases between. The germline V gene encodes CDR1 ENHRY and CDR2 SYGVKD. The CDR3 runs to 11 residues. CDR3 DNA sequence: TGTGCCATCAGTAACAGGGATGGCTACACCTTC. Translated: CAISNRDGYTF.

This chain uses TRBV25-1 with TRBJ1-6; D perhaps matches TRBD1 (6 bases). Trimming shortened V by 6 bases and J by 10 bases, and 16 bases separated the two germline ends. Germline V gene data show CDR1 as MGHDK and CDR2 as SYGVNS. The CDR3 spans 14 residues. CDR3 in DNA: TGTGCCAGCAGAATTGGGGGACACAGGTCACCCCTCCACTTT. Amino acid sequence: CASRIGGHRSPLHF.

V gene TRBV15 combines with J gene TRBJ2-1, with D possibly being TRBD2 (6 bases). Germline values: CDR1 LNHNV, CDR2 YYDKDF (reference sequence). V lost 0 bases to trimming and J lost 9 bases, with 18 bases between them. CDR3 length: 16 residues. The CDR3 DNA reads as TGTGCCACCAGCAGAGATTTAGCGGTGGCTGCGCGTGAGCAGTTCTTC. Residues: CATSRDLAVAAREQFF.

This chain links TRBV5-8 with TRBJ1-2; D is unresolved. In germline, CDR1 is SGHTS, CDR2 YDEGEE. V lost 4 bases and J lost 0, with 10 bases in between. The CDR3 loop spans 14 amino acids. The DNA for the CDR3 is TGTGCCAGCAGCCCACAGCCAGCTAACTATGGCTACACCTTC. The encoded protein is CASSPQPANYGYTF.

DNA for the CDR3: TGTGCCAGCAGCTTCCGACAGCTGAACACTGAAGCTTTCTTT. This translates into CASSFRQLNTEAFF. The genes are TRBV7-2 and TRBJ1-1, with D possibly TRBD1 on 5 matching bases. CDR3 length: 14 amino acids. V dropped 3 bases and J dropped 0 bases, with 8 bases sitting between them. Germline V gene sequence: CDR1 SGHTA, CDR2 FQGNSA.

This clone was found once. The J gene is TRBJ1-1, the V gene TRBV3-1 (or the pseudogene TRBV3-2); 8 nucleotides line up with TRBD1. This CDR3 comprises 14 residues. Germline V gene lookup returns CDR1 LGHDT and CDR2 YNNKEL (reference sequence). The ends lost 5 bases at V and 4 bases at J; junction bases unmatched: 6. CDR3 nucleotide sequence: TGTGCCAGCAGCTCCGTCGACAGGGGCACTGAAGCTTTCTTT. Amino acids: CASSSVDRGTEAFF.

The V and J genes are TRBV24-1 and TRBJ1-2; no clear D. In germline, CDR1 is KGHDR, CDR2 SFDVKD. V lost 2 bases and J 9 bases, leaving 12 bases between the germline ends. This CDR3 comprises 13 residues. The CDR3 coding sequence is TGTGCCACCAGTGATTGGTCAGGCAGTAGCTACACCTTC. As protein: CATSDWSGSSYTF.

The chain employs TRBV19 and TRBJ2-2; maybe TRBD2 (6 bases). This CDR3 has 16 amino acids. Trimming left V 5 bases short and J 0 bases short, with 13 bases between. Germline V gene lookup returns CDR1 LNHDA and CDR2 SQIVND (reference sequence). The CDR3 spells CASSLGTGTNTGELFF. DNA for the CDR3: TGTGCCAGTAGTTTAGGGACTGGAACGAACACCGGGGAGCTGTTTTTT.

V usage is TRBV12-5 and J usage is TRBJ1-3, with D tentatively TRBD1 (5 bases). The V and J ends lost 1 base and 4 bases respectively, with 11 bases between them. The CDR3 is made up of 15 amino acids. CDR1 is LGHNT, CDR2 FRNRAP, per germline. The DNA of the CDR3 is TGTGCTAGTGGTTTGGGACAGAACCGCGGAAACACCATATATTTT. Translated: CASGLGQNRGNTIYF.

In this sample, this clone turned up once. The chain uses TRBV19 and TRBJ1-5; D is uncertain. CDR1 LNHDA and CDR2 SQIVND come from the germline V gene (reference sequence). The CDR3 is made up of 15 amino acids. The ends were cut back, 7 bases at V and 0 bases at J, with 13 bases in the middle. The CDR3 protein is CASIRLPYSNQPQHF. For the CDR3, the DNA is TGTGCCAGTATCCGCCTCCCCTATAGCAATCAGCCCCAGCATTTT.

The chain is built from TRBV5-6 and TRBJ2-7; D unresolved. Trimming removed 4 bases at V and 2 bases at J, with 10 bases between. The CDR3 length is 13 residues. Germline V lookup: CDR1 SGHDT, CDR2 YYEEEE. CDR3 region: CASSMGSAYEQYF. Here the CDR3 DNA reads TGTGCCAGCAGCATGGGGTCGGCCTACGAGCAGTACTTC. Supplemented by reference TRBV5-6 and TRBJ2-7, the full variable domain reads DAGVTQSPTHLIKTRGQQVTLRCSPKSGHDTVSWYQQALGQGPQFIFQYYEEEERQRGNFPDRFSGHQFPNYSSELNVNALLLGDSALYLCASSMGSAYEQYFGPGTRLTVT.

This chain connects TRBV29-1 to TRBJ1-1; D may be TRBD1 (6 bases). Germline CDR1 and CDR2: SQVTM and ANQGSEA. CDR3 length equals 14 residues. Between the trimmed V and J ends, which lost 5 bases and 3 bases, there was a span of 16 bases. CDR3 residues: CSVSPVKGDTEAFF. DNA for the CDR3: TGCAGCGTTAGCCCGGTTAAGGGGGACACTGAAGCTTTCTTT. Complete variable domain (other parts from reference TRBV29-1 and TRBJ1-1): SAVISQKPSRDICQRGTSLTIQCQVDSQVTMMFWYRQQPGQSLTLIATANQGSEATYESGFVIDKFPISRPNLTFSTLTVSNMSPEDSSIYLCSVSPVKGDTEAFFGQGTRLTVV.

This clone has a handful of counts. The rearrangement uses TRBV10-3 and TRBJ2-3, with TRBD2 identical over 8 bases. The CDR3 covers 18 residues. V dropped 2 bases and J dropped 1; count of bases not matched to a gene: 11. Germline V gene data show CDR1 as ENHRY and CDR2 as SYGVKD. CDR3: CAISEGSGGPFGTDTQYF. The DNA for the CDR3 is TGTGCCATCAGTGAGGGGAGCGGGGGCCCCTTCGGCACAGATACGCAGTATTTT.

V usage is TRBV4-3 and J usage is TRBJ1-1; D is ambiguous. The CDR3 runs to 16 residues. V lost 4 bases and J lost 8, with 23 bases in between. The germline CDR1 and CDR2 sequences are LGHNA and YSLEER. Here the CDR3 reads CASSRGASSGDSEAFF. In DNA, the CDR3 is TGCGCCAGCAGCCGCGGAGCCAGTTCCGGAGATTCCGAAGCTTTCTTT.

The chain is built from TRBV6-2 or TRBV6-3 and TRBJ2-3; D call uncertain. Germline CDR1 is MNHEY and CDR2 is SVGEGT. The CDR3 spans 14 residues. V was pared by 5 bases and J by 0 bases, with 9 bases between. The CDR3 nucleotides read TGTGCCAGCAGTCTCGACGGGAGCACAGATACGCAGTATTTT. It is translated as CASSLDGSTDTQYF.

This chain joins TRBV19 and TRBJ1-2; D is possibly TRBD1 (6 bases). CDR1 LNHDA and CDR2 SQIVND come from the germline V gene (reference sequence). Between the trimmed V and J ends, which lost 4 bases and 7 bases, there was a span of 16 bases. This CDR3 spans 14 amino acids. The DNA of the CDR3 is TGTGCCAGTAGTACTCTCGGCAGGGGTTCTGGCTACACCTTC. It specifies CASSTLGRGSGYTF.

This sequence joins TRBV9 and TRBJ1-6, with TRBD1 as a possible D gene (6 bases). The germline gives CDR1 SGDLS, CDR2 YYNGEE. V gave up 6 bases and J gave up 5 bases, with 9 bases separating them. The CDR3 extends over 13 amino acids. The CDR3 region is CASNRDHNSPLHF. CDR3 sequence (DNA): TGTGCCAGCAACAGGGATCATAATTCACCCCTCCACTTT.

The table lists this clone with a few counts. The gene calls are TRBV25-1 and TRBJ2-2; 8 nucleotides align to TRBD1. Germline CDR1 and CDR2: MGHDK and SYGVNS. V was pared by 2 bases and J by 4 bases, with 9 bases of the junction left unmatched. The CDR3 spans 17 residues. The CDR3: CASSEGWQGASTGELFF. The CDR3 DNA reads as TGTGCCAGCAGTGAAGGGTGGCAGGGGGCGTCCACCGGGGAGCTGTTTTTT.

V is TRBV7-2 and J is TRBJ2-1; 13 nucleotides agree with TRBD2. V shed 5 bases, J shed 3 bases, and the junction held 7 bases outside the gene matches. Germline-derived CDR1 and CDR2 are SGHTA and FQGNSA. This CDR3 has 17 residues. The CDR3 is CASSPRGLAGYYNEQFF. CDR3 DNA sequence: TGTGCCAGCAGCCCTCGGGGACTAGCGGGATACTACAATGAGCAGTTCTTC.

The V call is TRBV15, the J call TRBJ1-2; D possibly corresponds to TRBD1 (6 bases). Germline V lookup: CDR1 LNHNV, CDR2 YYDKDF (reference sequence). The CDR3 has 14 amino acids. Trimming pared 1 base from V and 3 bases from J, leaving 9 bases between. CDR3 in amino acids: CATSRGQGHYGYTF. Written as DNA, the CDR3 is TGTGCCACCAGCAGAGGTCAGGGGCACTATGGCTACACCTTC. Looking up the rest from reference TRBV15 and TRBJ1-2 gives the full variable domain: DAMVIQNPRYQVTQFGKPVTLSCSQTLNHNVMYWYQQKSSQAPKLLFHYYDKDFNNEADTPDNFQSRRPNTSFCFLDIRSPGLGDTAMYLCATSRGQGHYGYTFGSGTRLTVV.

The chain is built from TRBV30 and TRBJ1-2, with D tentatively TRBD1 (6 bases). V was trimmed by 4 bases and J by 7 bases, leaving 19 bases between them. This CDR3 is built from 14 residues. Germline CDR1 and CDR2: GTSNPN and SVGIG (reference sequence). The CDR3: CAWNKGQPGGGYTF. In DNA, the CDR3 is TGTGCCTGGAACAAAGGACAGCCGGGAGGTGGCTACACCTTC. The full variable domain, with the rest looked up from reference TRBV30 and TRBJ1-2, is SQTIHQWPATLVQPVGSPLSLECTVEGTSNPNLYWYRQAAGRGLQLLFYSVGIGQISSEVPQNLSASRPQDRQFILSSKKLLLSDSGFYLCAWNKGQPGGGYTFGSGTRLTVV.

The rearrangement uses TRBV7-2 and TRBJ2-2, with 7 bases matching TRBD2. The CDR3 extends over 14 amino acids. V lost 5 bases, J lost 4 bases, and 4 bases stayed unmatched. In germline, CDR1 is SGHTA, CDR2 FQGNSA. The CDR3 region has the DNA TGTGCCAGCAGCCGGGGGGTCCTCACCGGGGAGCTGTTTTTT. This sequence encodes CASSRGVLTGELFF.

The chain carries TRBV7-2 and TRBJ2-1, with 12 bases identical to TRBD2. The trim removed 3 bases at V and 8 bases at J, leaving 5 bases unmatched. The CDR3 is 15 residues long. From germline, CDR1 is SGHTA and CDR2 FQGNSA. CDR3 nucleotide sequence: TGTGCCAGCAGCTTCCTAGCGGGAGGGACTTATGAGCAGTTCTTC. Translating gives CASSFLAGGTYEQFF.

The chain recombines TRBV5-1 with TRBJ1-2; D possibly corresponds to TRBD1 (5 bases). Trimming stripped 3 bases from V and 2 bases from J, with 8 bases between. CDR1 SGHRS and CDR2 YFSETQ come from the germline V gene. CDR3 length: 13 residues. CDR3 amino acids: CASSSGWNYGYTF. CDR3 nucleotide sequence: TGCGCCAGCAGCTCAGGGTGGAACTATGGCTACACCTTC.

This clone has a handful of counts. This chain joins TRBV6-6 and TRBJ2-1; 10 positions match TRBD1. Germline V CDR1 and CDR2: MNHNY, SVGAGI (reference sequence). The ends lost 5 bases at V and 8 bases at J; junction bases unmatched: 6. This CDR3 region has 14 residues. The CDR3 DNA is TGTGCCAGCAGTCAGGGACAGGGGTTTGATGAGCAGTTCTTC. This encodes CASSQGQGFDEQFF.

The rearrangement uses TRBV5-1 and TRBJ1-1; unclear D gene. V shed 0 bases and J shed 0 bases, with 6 bases lying between them. This CDR3 is 14 amino acids long. Germline V gene data show CDR1 as SGHRS and CDR2 as YFSETQ. The CDR3 region has the DNA TGCGCCAGCAGCTTGGATTCGGTGAACACTGAAGCTTTCTTT. Translation: CASSLDSVNTEAFF.

On this clone: At one of its ends the junction is not consistent with the germline gene, which may arise from a read error. This chain links TRBV2 with TRBJ2-7; tentatively, D is TRBD1 (6 bases). Germline V gene lookup returns CDR1 SNHLY and CDR2 FYNNEI. The CDR3 length is 12 residues. The CDR3 nucleotides read TGTGCCGGCAGACAGGACGCCTACGAGCAGTACTTC. It encodes CAGRQDAYEQYF.

The CDR3 coding sequence is TGTGCCAGCAGGCTAGACAGGGGGCCAAGCGGGGAGCTGTTTTTT. Residues: CASRLDRGPSGELFF. The chain couples TRBV6-5 to TRBJ2-2; TRBD1 aligns across 10 bases. The junction had 8 bases not matched to a gene; V was cut back by 6 bases and J by 7 bases. This CDR3 is 15 amino acids long. CDR1 MNHEY and CDR2 SVGAGI come from the germline V gene.

This rearrangement joins TRBV5-1 to TRBJ1-2; D may be TRBD1 (5 bases). Germline assignment: CDR1 SGHRS and CDR2 YFSETQ. The CDR3 length is 15 residues. Trimming stripped 0 bases from V and 1 base from J, with 10 bases between. DNA of the CDR3: TGCGCCAGCAGCTTGGGTCCGGGGGGTAACTATGGCTACACCTTC. Protein product: CASSLGPGGNYGYTF.

The rearrangement links TRBV7-3 to TRBJ2-7; a possible D gene is TRBD2 (6 bases). The CDR3 has 15 residues. Per germline, CDR1 SGHTA and CDR2 FQGTGA. V was pared by 5 bases and J by 6 bases, with 20 bases between. The CDR3 reads CASSLLGGTVGEQYF. The CDR3 DNA reads as TGTGCCAGCAGCCTCCTTGGAGGGACCGTGGGCGAGCAGTACTTC.

This chain connects TRBV6-1 to TRBJ1-6; D gene unclear. The germline V gene has CDR1 MNHNS and CDR2 SASEGT. The CDR3 length is 13 residues. Deletions cut 2 bases from V and 14 bases from J, with 13 bases between. The DNA of the CDR3 is TGTGCCAGCAGTGAAAATGCTCAGGATTCCCTCCACTTT. Protein: CASSENAQDSLHF.